These T cell receptor beta chains were read from a single sample in a study. TCRdb re-called the RT-PCR reads with MiXCR, one entry per CDR3 protein. Of around 700,000 distinct CDR3 sequences detected, about 14% appear once; the ten largest clones hold roughly 3.9%. Material for sequencing was memory CD4+ T cells from blood. Receptors originate from a female donor in good health, serving as a healthy control. The CDR3 runs from the conserved cysteine through the conserved F or W. A D gene is named only where the DNA matches it firmly. Clone size, where shown, is once, few, many, or a class for clones that have expanded.

V	size	D	J	DNA	CDR3
TRBV20-1	few	NA	TRBJ1-2	TGCAGTGCTGGCGGCGCGGGGGGCTACACCTTC	CSAGGAGGYTF
TRBV5-1	NA	TRBD1	TRBJ2-3	TGCGCCAGCAGCTTGTCCGGGACAGGGACGTCAGATACGCAGTATTTT	CASSLSGTGTSDTQYF
TRBV7-8	few	TRBD1	TRBJ1-5	TGTGCCAGCAGCGAGGACAGGGGGCCCAATCAGCCCCAGCATTTT	CASSEDRGPNQPQHF
TRBV5-1	NA	TRBD2	TRBJ2-1	TGCGCCAGCAGCTTGGAGGCTAGCGGGAGTATTAACAATGAGCAGTTCTTC	CASSLEASGSINNEQFF
TRBV29-1	NA	TRBD1	TRBJ1-1	TGCAGCGTTTCCGACAGGGACACTGAAGCTTTCTTT	CSVSDRDTEAFF
TRBV6-2/TRBV6-3	few	NA	TRBJ2-7	TGTGCCAGCAGTAGGGGAATGGGCTACGAGCAGTACTTC	CASSRGMGYEQYF
TRBV5-5	few	TRBD1	TRBJ2-7	TGTGCCAGCAGCTTAACCGGGACAGGGGCGTCCGAGCAGTACTTC	CASSLTGTGASEQYF
TRBV6-4	NA	NA	TRBJ1-5	TGTGCCAGCAGTGAGGGATTCAATCAGCCCCAGCATTTT	CASSEGFNQPQHF
TRBV29-1	many	TRBD1	TRBJ1-2	TGCAGCGTTTGGACAGGGAGCGATGGCTACACCTTC	CSVWTGSDGYTF
TRBV5-4	few	TRBD1	TRBJ2-4	TGTGCCAGCAGCTTGGACCCCCTACAGGGGGCAACCAAAAACATTCAGTACTTC	CASSLDPLQGATKNIQYF
TRBV11-2	few	NA	TRBJ1-3	TGTGCCAGCAGCTTAATGGGTGGATCTGGAAACACCATATATTTT	CASSLMGGSGNTIYF
TRBV20-1	NA	NA	TRBJ2-5	TGCAGTGCTAAGGACTACCGTTTGGAGACCCAGTACTTC	CSAKDYRLETQYF
TRBV7-3	NA	NA	TRBJ2-5	TGTGCCAGCAGCTTGGTTTCTGTTGGCGGGCACCAAGAGACCCAGTACTTC	CASSLVSVGGHQETQYF
TRBV4-1	few	TRBD2	TRBJ2-1	TGCGCCAGCAGCCAAGAGCTGACCGGGACTAGCGGGAGGGACTCCTACAATGAGCAGTTCTTC	CASSQELTGTSGRDSYNEQFF
TRBV20-1	few	NA	TRBJ2-6	TGCAGTGGAGTTTCTGGGGCCAACGTCCTGACTTTC	CSGVSGANVLTF
TRBV20-1	few	TRBD2	TRBJ2-7	TGCAGTGCTAGATCCGGGGGGGTGGGGCAGGCCACCGGAAGATACGAGCAGTACTTC	CSARSGGVGQATGRYEQYF
TRBV29-1	NA	NA	TRBJ2-2	TGCAGCGTTGATCCCAGAAGCACCGGGGAGCTGTTTTTT	CSVDPRSTGELFF
TRBV7-8	few	TRBD1	TRBJ2-5	TGTGCCAGCAGCTCTCGACAGGGGCAGACCCAGTACTTC	CASSSRQGQTQYF
TRBV24-1	many	TRBD1	TRBJ2-7	TGTGCCACCAGTGACCCCGGGACAGGGTCCGTAGTGCAGTACTTC	CATSDPGTGSVVQYF
TRBV12-3/TRBV12-4	NA	TRBD1	TRBJ2-3	TGTGCCAGCAGGCACAGGGGGCAGGGAGATACGCAGTATTTT	CASRHRGQGDTQYF
TRBV15	many	TRBD2	TRBJ2-1	TGTGCCACCAGCAGAGGTAGTCTAGCGGGAGGTAATGAGCAGTTCTTC	CATSRGSLAGGNEQFF
TRBV6-6	few	NA	TRBJ2-1	TGTGCCAGCAGTTACGGGGGGACAGCGGGCTATGAGCAGTTCTTC	CASSYGGTAGYEQFF
TRBV9	NA	NA	TRBJ1-1	TGTGCCAGCAGCGTAGTTACAGGAGGAGCTTTCTTT	CASSVVTGGAFF
TRBV30	few	TRBD2	TRBJ2-1	TGTGCCTGGAGCCTCAAGGGCTGGCTAGCGGGATCCTACAATGAGCAGTTCTTC	CAWSLKGWLAGSYNEQFF
TRBV30	many	NA	TRBJ1-2	TGTGCCTGGAGTGAGTCCGAAGACCGAGGCTACACCTTC	CAWSESEDRGYTF
TRBV30	many	NA	TRBJ2-2	TGTGCCTGGAAGGATGGCCCGGGGGAGCTGTTTTTT	CAWKDGPGELFF
TRBV5-4	few	NA	TRBJ2-3	TGTGCCAGCAGCTTGAAGCGAGAGCCACTCACAGATACGCAGTATTTT	CASSLKREPLTDTQYF
TRBV25-1	NA	NA	TRBJ2-5	TGTGCCAGCAGTGATGCGGCGGGGTGGGAGACCCAGTACTTC	CASSDAAGWETQYF
TRBV21-1	few	NA	TRBJ1-2	TGTGCCAGCAGCACACCAAGCGAGGGCATCTATGGCTACACCTTC	CASSTPSEGIYGYTF
TRBV12-3/TRBV12-4	NA	NA	TRBJ1-6	TGTGCCAGCAGTTGGGGTTATGAGTCACCCCTCCACTTT	CASSWGYESPLHF
TRBV4-2	NA	NA	TRBJ2-5	TGTGCCAGCAGCCAAGAATGTGCAGCCAGAGAAGCCCAGTACTTC	CASSQECAAREAQYF
TRBV28	NA	TRBD1	TRBJ2-2	TGTGCCAGCGGTCCGAGACAGGGGAGAGCCACGAACACCGGGGAGCTGTTTTTT	CASGPRQGRATNTGELFF
TRBV12-3/TRBV12-4	NA	TRBD1	TRBJ1-2	TGTGCCAGCAGTTTTGGGACAGGGGGCGCCTATGGCTACACCTTC	CASSFGTGGAYGYTF
TRBV20-1	NA	TRBD1	TRBJ1-2	TGCAGTAGGACTACCGGGACAGGGCGCGGCTACACCTTC	CSRTTGTGRGYTF
TRBV24-1	NA	TRBD1	TRBJ2-5	TGTGCCACCAGTGATTTGAAGACAGGGCTAGAGACCCAGTACTTC	CATSDLKTGLETQYF
TRBV12-3/TRBV12-4	many	NA	TRBJ1-1	TGTGCCAGCAGTATCCTACAGGGAACTGAAGCTTTCTTT	CASSILQGTEAFF
TRBV5-1	few	TRBD2	TRBJ2-5	TGCGCCAGCAGCCCCGTAGCGGGAATCGAGACCCAGTACTTC	CASSPVAGIETQYF
TRBV20-1	few	NA	TRBJ2-3	TGCAGTGCCCCCCCAGCGGACCAAAGCACAGATACGCAGTATTTT	CSAPPADQSTDTQYF
TRBV5-4	many	NA	TRBJ1-2	TGTGCCAGCAGCCGGAGGGGTGCGCAGGGCGGTGGCTACACCTTC	CASSRRGAQGGGYTF
TRBV7-6	NA	TRBD2	TRBJ2-1	TGTGCCAGCTCCGTCCCGGGGCTAGCGGGAGGGCCATTTGGGGATGAGCAGTTCTTC	CASSVPGLAGGPFGDEQFF
TRBV6-5	few	NA	TRBJ1-1	TGTGCCAGTACCTCGGGCAGGACACCCGGGCACACTGAAGCTTTCTTT	CASTSGRTPGHTEAFF
TRBV7-2	NA	TRBD2	TRBJ2-5	TGTGCCAGCAGCTTAGTAGCGGGGGGGCTAGAGACCCAGTACTTC	CASSLVAGGLETQYF
TRBV3-1	few	NA	TRBJ1-1	TGTGCCAGCAGCCAAGTCGCAGATTCTCCTGAAGCTTTCTTT	CASSQVADSPEAFF
TRBV12-3/TRBV12-4	many	NA	TRBJ2-2	TGTGCCAGCAGTTTCCGGGACACTTACACCGGGGAGCTGTTTTTT	CASSFRDTYTGELFF
TRBV6-5	many	NA	TRBJ2-3	TGTGCCAGCAGGAACGGGGGATTCGGTACGCAGTATTTT	CASRNGGFGTQYF
TRBV12-3/TRBV12-4	NA	TRBD1	TRBJ1-1	TGTGCCAGCAGTTTGGAGGGGACAGCGAACACTGAAGCTTTCTTT	CASSLEGTANTEAFF
TRBV7-2	NA	NA	TRBJ2-6	TGTGCCAGCAGGACACCTATCTCGGGGGCCAACGTCCTGACTTTC	CASRTPISGANVLTF
TRBV11-1	many	NA	TRBJ1-6	TGTGCCAGCAGCTTAGAGAGGGTCTCACCCCTCCACTTT	CASSLERVSPLHF
TRBV4-2	many	NA	TRBJ1-2	TGTGCCAGCAGCCTTGAAGAGGGCTCAATTCTCTATGGCTACACCTTC	CASSLEEGSILYGYTF
TRBV7-6	many	NA	TRBJ1-1	TGTGCCAGCAGCTTAGTTGGGGGTAGCACTGAAGCTTTCTTT	CASSLVGGSTEAFF
TRBV11-2	few	NA	TRBJ2-5	TGTGCCAGCAGCTCGGGCCCATCGGGGGAGACCCAGTACTTC	CASSSGPSGETQYF
TRBV5-1	few	NA	TRBJ2-2	TGCGCCAGCAGCTTGCTTAACCCATCTTCAGGCGGGGAGCTGTTTTTT	CASSLLNPSSGGELFF
TRBV3-1	many	NA	TRBJ2-5	TGTGCCAGCAGCCAAGGGGAGACCCAGTACTTC	CASSQGETQYF
TRBV4-2	many	TRBD2	TRBJ2-7	TGTGCCAGCAGCCCCCTAGCGGGAAGGAGCGAGCAGTACTTC	CASSPLAGRSEQYF
TRBV20-1	many	NA	TRBJ2-1	TGCAGTGCTAGCCCGACGACAGGTAGTGCGTTCTTC	CSASPTTGSAFF
TRBV6-4	many	TRBD2	TRBJ2-1	TGTGCCAGCAGTGTCTCGGGGGGGCTGGATGAGCAGTTCTTC	CASSVSGGLDEQFF
TRBV3-1	few	NA	TRBJ1-1	TGTGCCAGCAGCCGACCACGGTTCACTGAAGCTTTCTTT	CASSRPRFTEAFF